Included here is one TCR beta chain sequence, with context. The data were taken from a study of CD8 T cells in Susac syndrome. A quantity of about 0.45 to 1 ug RNA underwent reverse transcription using random hexamers. TCR beta CDR3 was amplified by immunoSEQ covering 54 Vbeta and 13 Jbeta. TCRdb reanalysed the immunoSEQ multiplex PCR reads using MiXCR and keeps one entry per CDR3 protein. The top ten clones hold around 0.072% of a sample with 200,000 to 250,000 distinct CDR3 sequences, 80% to 95% of them seen once. The CDR3 runs to 16 residues. Per the germline V gene, CDR1 is DFQATT and CDR2 is SNEGSKA (reference sequence). V shed 6 bases, J shed 9 bases, and the junction held 15 bases outside the gene matches. TCR beta sequencing was performed on blood CD8+ and CD4+ T cells. It was negative isolation that provided the CD8+ and CD4+ T cells, whereas TEMRA cells were enriched by FACS.

Material: CD4+ T cells from PBMCs. The receptor comes from a human donor with multiple sclerosis. The chain recombines TRBV20-1 with TRBJ2-1; 12 bases are a match to TRBD2. The CDR3 reads CSAQGLAGGPSGEQFF. CDR3 in DNA: TGCAGTGCGCAGGGTCTAGCGGGAGGGCCTTCCGGTGAGCAGTTCTTC.